This section outlines one T cell receptor (beta chain) sequence together with its context. The entry originates in a study of blood T cell repertoires in COVID-19. Overall study: Specimens from acute and convalescent COVID-19 originated in the United States, Italy and Spain. Nucleic acid was either cDNA or gDNA, and it came from T cells, B-cell-depleted T cells, or PBMCs.

Looked up from germline, CDR1 is MGHRA and CDR2 is YSYEKL. V lost 4 bases and J 6 bases, leaving 18 bases between the germline ends. The CDR3 runs to 15 residues. In the original processing: Using reference gene primer amplification, nucleated cell counts were estimated. Data came from immunoSEQ multiplex PCR; TCRdb stores just in-frame clones and leaves some out. V, J and clone size reflect that table, while D and trimming were determined from the DNA. The repertoire consists of 150,000 to 200,000 clones, with over 80% occurring once and the leading ten covering around 8.4%. This chain uses TRBV4-1 with TRBJ1-2, with D hard to call. The receptor's source is a woman aged 80 or over with active or convalescent COVID-19. Sequencing was performed on peripheral blood. CDR3 DNA: TGCGCCAGCAGCCCCCAGTTGAGAGGTCTGGATGGCTACACCTTC. Protein sequence: CASSPQLRGLDGYTF.